The clone carrying this TCR beta chain was seen a handful of times. Authors' methods: Amplification of reference gene primers provided the estimated nucleated cell counts. The data were produced by immunoSEQ multiplex PCR, yet TCRdb's version contains in-frame clones alone and is incomplete. D and trimming were read from the DNA, whereas the V and J calls and clone size are those reported in that table. There are over 400,000 clones in the sample; 85% to 90% occur only once, and less than 9.5% lies in the top ten. Enrolment of Seattle patients took place during active infection, and they were followed longitudinally. The data belong to a study of blood T cell repertoires in COVID-19. Across the whole study: In each case, the material was cDNA or gDNA derived from T cells, B-cell-depleted T cells, or PBMCs.

The sample taken for sequencing was peripheral blood. The clonotype originates from a woman in her forties or fifties with COVID-19, enrolled during active disease.

The CDR3: CASSQELLTTGELFF. CDR3 sequence (DNA): TGTGCCAGCAGCCAAGAATTGCTGACTACCGGGGAGCTGTTTTTT. The V call is TRBV4-2, the J call TRBJ2-2; D unresolved. Trimming removed 0 bases from V and 5 bases from J, with 10 bases in between. The germline CDR1 and CDR2 sequences are LGHNA and YNFKEQ. The CDR3 has 15 amino acids.